This T cell receptor (beta chain) was recorded in a study of CD8+CD57+ T cells in acquired aplastic anemia. In the study overall: An average of roughly 3 ug of DNA was obtained from sorted CD4+ and CD8+ cells. Regarding the study as a whole: No significant difference in CD8+ Simpson's diversity was found between patients and controls.

The CDR3 consists of 14 residues. Germline lookup yields CDR1 LNHNV and CDR2 YYDKDF (reference sequence). The V end lost 3 bases, the J end lost 4 bases, and 10 bases lay between the germline ends. The authors sequenced patients whose flow cytometry had shown CD8+CD57+ cell expansion. There was no therapy given to any patient before the blood sampling took place. Concerning this clonotype: Its antigen remains unidentified.

Template material for TCR beta VDJ and CDR3 profiling consisted of genomic DNA. MiXCR was run by TCRdb on the reads, yielding one entry per CDR3 protein. The table lists approximately 220,000 distinct CDR3 sequences, about half of them singletons, with nearly 20% in the top ten. V gene TRBV15 combines with J gene TRBJ1-5; D is possibly TRBD1 (5 bases). This TCR came from a human donor with aplastic anemia. The source material was sorted CD4+, CD8+, or CD8+CD57+ T cells (not recorded which) from PBMCs. The CDR3 region has the DNA TGTGCCACCAGCAGGGGGGGACCTAATCAGCCCCAGCATTTT. It translates to CATSRGGPNQPQHF.